The 30 T cell receptor beta chains presented below share a single source sample, sequenced in a study of cytomegalovirus exposure and HLA in healthy donors. Researchers ran the PCR with 60 Vbeta and 13 Jbeta primers. Measured with immunoSEQ multiplex PCR; TCRdb has only the in-frame clones, and not every one. The repertoire has about 280,000 clones, approximately 90% of them found once; the top ten carry about 2.5%. The sequenced sample was PBMCs. Receptors originate from a woman aged 18 to 35 in good health and CMV-seronegative.

This chain uses TRBV13 with TRBJ2-1; 12 positions agree with TRBD2. This CDR3 is built from 17 residues. Germline V lookup: CDR1 PRHDT, CDR2 FYEKMQ (reference sequence). V shed 2 bases and J 7 bases; nucleotides not matched to a gene: 9. CDR3 DNA sequence: TGTGCCAGCAGCTTATGGGCTAGCGGGGGGGATGCGAATGAGCAGTTCTTC. It yields the protein CASSLWASGGDANEQFF.

V is TRBV5-1 and J is TRBJ2-2; tentative D call: TRBD2 (5 bases). The CDR3 runs to 15 residues. Trimming cost V 0 bases and J 5 bases, with 11 bases left between them. Germline V lookup: CDR1 SGHRS, CDR2 YFSETQ. Written as DNA, the CDR3 is TGCGCCAGCAGCTTGGGTGCGGGCGCAACCGGGGAGCTGTTTTTT. It codes for CASSLGAGATGELFF.

The table lists this clone with a few counts. Other DNA sequences within the sample encode an identical CDR3. The CDR3 DNA follows: TGCGCCAGCAGCTTAGGACTAGCGGGGTACAATGAGCAGTTCTTC. Translated, it gives CASSLGLAGYNEQFF. The chain combines TRBV5-1 with TRBJ2-1; 12 bases are shared with TRBD2. V gave up 2 bases and J gave up 4 bases; unmatched junction bases: 1. CDR1 SGHRS and CDR2 YFSETQ come from the germline V gene. The CDR3 is 15 residues long.

The chain employs TRBV2 and TRBJ2-1, with 8 bases that match TRBD2. CDR3 size: 16 residues. The junction had 5 bases not matched to a gene; V was cut back by 2 bases and J by 2 bases. Germline loops: CDR1 SNHLY, CDR2 FYNNEI. The CDR3 here is CASSEPGGATYNEQFF. In DNA, the CDR3 is TGTGCCAGCAGTGAACCCGGGGGGGCCACCTACAATGAGCAGTTCTTC.

This chain connects TRBV7-8 to TRBJ1-5; 7 nucleotides match TRBD1. This CDR3 has 16 residues. Germline V gene sequence: CDR1 SGHVS, CDR2 FQNEAQ. After removal of 0 bases from V and 3 bases from J, the junction contained 5 bases not matched to a gene. The CDR3 DNA is TGTGCCAGCAGCTTAGCCGGTGGGACAGTCAATCAGCCCCAGCATTTT. Its translation: CASSLAGGTVNQPQHF.

This chain links TRBV10-3 with TRBJ1-2, with D uncertain. V lost 0 bases to trimming and J lost 8 bases, with 10 bases between them. The length of the CDR3 is 13 residues. Per the germline V gene, CDR1 is ENHRY and CDR2 is SYGVKD. CDR3 bases: TGTGCCATCAGTGAGTCAAGAGGGAACGGCTACACCTTC. This encodes CAISESRGNGYTF.

The J gene is TRBJ2-6, the V gene TRBV27; D is possibly TRBD2 (5 bases). The V end was cut by 3 bases, the J end by 0 bases, with 12 bases between. Germline CDR1 MNHEY, CDR2 SMNVEV (reference sequence). This CDR3 region has 17 residues. In nucleotides, the CDR3 is TGTGCCAGCAGTTTTATTTCCGCGGGCTCTGGGGCCAACGTCCTGACTTTC. Protein product: CASSFISAGSGANVLTF.

V usage is TRBV6-5 and J usage is TRBJ2-3; possibly TRBD2 for D (7 bases). CDR3 length: 16 amino acids. Germline CDR1 and CDR2: MNHEY and SVGAGI. The V end was cut by 0 bases, the J end by 3 bases, with 13 bases between. The CDR3 region has the DNA TGTGCCAGCAGTTACTCGTGGGGGGGCGGTACAGATACGCAGTATTTT. Translated: CASSYSWGGGTDTQYF.

This chain uses TRBV10-1 with TRBJ2-3, with 8 bases that match TRBD2. The CDR3 consists of 16 residues. Germline CDR1 WNHNN, CDR2 SYGVQD (reference sequence). J lost 10 bases, V lost 6 bases, and 18 bases had no gene match. The CDR3 here is CASSDAVAGGQESQYF. The CDR3 DNA sequence: TGCGCCAGCAGCGATGCAGTGGCGGGGGGCCAGGAGTCGCAGTATTTT.

The genes are TRBV9 and TRBJ2-5; 10 bases agree with TRBD2. The V gene end was trimmed by 4 bases and the J gene end by 1 base; junction bases not matched to a gene: 7. The CDR3 has 16 amino acids. CDR1 and CDR2 (germline): SGDLS, YYNGEE. The CDR3 DNA is TGTGCCAGCAGCCCCTCTGTAGCGGGGGGCCAAGAGACCCAGTACTTC. It is translated as CASSPSVAGGQETQYF.

The V and J genes are TRBV11-2 and TRBJ2-7; 9 bases are a match to TRBD2. CDR3 length equals 16 residues. The V gene end was trimmed by 1 base and the J gene end by 2 bases; junction bases not matched to a gene: 6. The V gene's germline CDR1 is SGHAT and CDR2 FQNNGV. The CDR3 nucleotides are TGTGCCAGCAGCTTAGTTGGTAGCGGGGGAGCCTACGAGCAGTACTTC. Its translation: CASSLVGSGGAYEQYF.

This clone was counted a few times. The rearrangement uses TRBV18 and TRBJ1-2; D is uncertain. Between the trimmed V and J ends, which lost 8 bases and 6 bases, there was a span of 13 bases. Germline V gives CDR1 KGHSH, CDR2 LQKENI. There are 12 residues in the CDR3. DNA of the CDR3: TGTGCCAGCCGCCGAGAAGAGGATGGCTACACCTTC. This codes for CASRREEDGYTF.

In the case of this clone: This sample also contains other DNA sequences that code for the same CDR3. The chain employs TRBV9 and TRBJ1-1; D ambiguous. Deletions cut 4 bases from V and 6 bases from J, with 10 bases between. This CDR3 is built from 12 residues. Germline CDR1 SGDLS, CDR2 YYNGEE. CDR3 sequence: CASSPGGPEAFF. In DNA, the CDR3 is TGTGCCAGCAGCCCAGGAGGGCCTGAAGCTTTCTTT.

The V gene is TRBV2, the J gene TRBJ1-4, with 7 nucleotides matching TRBD1. Germline V CDR1 and CDR2: SNHLY, FYNNEI. The V and J ends lost 11 bases and 5 bases, in that order; junction bases with no gene match: 5. The CDR3 contains 12 residues. In DNA form, the CDR3 reads TGTGCCGGGGGACAGCAAAATGAAAAACTGTTTTTT. The encoded protein is CAGGQQNEKLFF.

The chain carries TRBV19 and TRBJ1-1; D ambiguous. The CDR3 is 13 residues long. CDR1 is LNHDA, CDR2 SQIVND, per germline (reference sequence). V was shortened by 7 bases and J by 0 bases, with 9 bases between the two germline ends. DNA for the CDR3: TGTGCCAGTACTACCGGGTTGAACACTGAAGCTTTCTTT. Protein sequence: CASTTGLNTEAFF.

The J gene is TRBJ1-4, the V gene TRBV2, with 10 bases fitting TRBD1. Germline trimming cut 6 bases from V and 8 bases from J; bases unmatched to any gene: 9. Germline assignment: CDR1 SNHLY and CDR2 FYNNEI. This CDR3 spans 15 amino acids. CDR3 bases: TGTGCCAGCAGAACTGACAGGGGGCCGAGGGAAAAACTGTTTTTT. Encoded protein: CASRTDRGPREKLFF.

The CDR3 DNA follows: TGTGCCAGCAGGCGCGACAATACGGCCAATGAGCAGTTCTTC. This gives the protein CASRRDNTANEQFF. The V gene is TRBV6-1, the J gene TRBJ2-1, with D hard to call. The CDR3 runs 14 residues. V lost 6 bases, J lost 6 bases, and 15 bases lay in between. Germline V CDR1 and CDR2: MNHNS, SASEGT.

This chain uses TRBV9 with TRBJ2-3; 10 bases map to TRBD2. Unmatched junction bases numbered 7, after V lost 2 bases and J lost 4 bases. The CDR3 sequence is 16 residues long. From germline, CDR1 is SGDLS and CDR2 YYNGEE. The CDR3 is CASSVLSGGAPDTQYF. The CDR3 DNA reads as TGTGCCAGCAGCGTCTTAAGCGGGGGGGCCCCAGATACGCAGTATTTT.

V gene TRBV21-1 combines with J gene TRBJ1-6; the table gives TRBD1 as D, unverified against the DNA. TRBV21-1 is a known pseudogene. This CDR3 has 15 residues. The CDR3 sequence: CASSPWTGRNSPLHF. The CDR3 DNA reads as TGTGCCAGCAGCCCTTGGACAGGCCGAAATTCACCCCTCCACTTT.

This chain connects TRBV6-1 to TRBJ2-7, with 8 bases that match TRBD2. This CDR3 is 14 amino acids long. Germline V lookup: CDR1 MNHNS, CDR2 SASEGT. The V and J ends lost 2 bases and 5 bases, in that order; junction bases with no gene match: 5. CDR3 sequence: CASSEIGGADEQYF. The CDR3 nucleotides are TGTGCCAGCAGTGAAATCGGGGGGGCCGACGAGCAGTACTTC.

V is TRBV9 and J is TRBJ2-1, with 7 bases aligning to TRBD2. J gave up 6 bases and V 1 base, and 16 bases lay outside the gene matches. Germline CDR1 SGDLS, CDR2 YYNGEE. The CDR3 length is 18 residues. This chain's CDR3 is CASSVSTLWGGEGNEQFF. The DNA for the CDR3 is TGTGCCAGCAGCGTATCTACCCTCTGGGGGGGGGAGGGCAATGAGCAGTTCTTC.

V and J are TRBV5-1 and TRBJ1-6; D might be TRBD1 (6 bases). The CDR3 covers 16 residues. In germline, CDR1 is SGHRS, CDR2 YFSETQ. Trimming pared 4 bases from V and 6 bases from J, leaving 17 bases between. The CDR3 nucleotides read TGCGCCAGCAGCGCGGGTCCACAGGGAGCTAATTCACCCCTCCACTTT. It encodes CASSAGPQGANSPLHF.

This clone was seen just once. The junction departs from the called germline gene at one end, perhaps through a read error. CDR3: CASSLIQGPYGQYF. In nucleotides, the CDR3 is TGTGCCAGCAGCTTAATACAGGGCCCCTACGGGCAGTACTTC. The V and J genes are TRBV7-9 and TRBJ2-7; maybe TRBD1 (6 bases). The CDR3 spans 14 residues. CDR1 and CDR2 from the germline V gene are SEHNR and FQNEAQ (reference sequence).

This chain joins TRBV4-1 and TRBJ2-5, with D tentatively TRBD2 (7 bases). Trimming removed 3 bases from V and 3 bases from J, with 20 bases in between. CDR1 and CDR2 (germline): MGHRA, YSYEKL. The CDR3 totals 17 residues. CDR3 loop: CASSQHLAWEGEETQYF. CDR3 in DNA: TGCGCCAGCAGCCAGCACCTAGCGTGGGAGGGGGAAGAGACCCAGTACTTC.

In this sample, this clone turned up once. The chain couples TRBV13 to TRBJ1-1, with D uncertain. CDR1 and CDR2 (germline): PRHDT, FYEKMQ (reference sequence). The CDR3 covers 15 residues. V gave up 4 bases and J gave up 3 bases, with 15 bases separating them. The chain's CDR3 is CASSSISSPDTEAFF. In nucleotides, the CDR3 is TGTGCCAGCAGCTCCATTTCGTCCCCGGACACTGAAGCTTTCTTT.

The CDR3 DNA sequence: TGTGCCTGGGGTTTGAACGGTTACGAGCAGTACTTC. Amino acids: CAWGLNGYEQYF. The chain combines TRBV30 with TRBJ2-7, with D unresolved. Germline V gene lookup returns CDR1 GTSNPN and CDR2 SVGIG (reference sequence). CDR3 length: 12 amino acids. Trimming cost V 5 bases and J 4 bases, with 12 bases left between them.

The gene calls are TRBV9 and TRBJ1-3; D is uncertain. The CDR3 consists of 16 residues. V lost 0 bases and J 0 bases, leaving 10 bases between the germline ends. In germline, CDR1 is SGDLS, CDR2 YYNGEE. CDR3 region: CASSVAVSVSGNTIYF. For the CDR3, the DNA is TGTGCCAGCAGCGTAGCTGTGTCGGTCTCTGGAAACACCATATATTTT.

This clone was detected only a few times. The genes are TRBV29-1 and TRBJ2-1; weak D call: TRBD2 (7 bases). Germline values: CDR1 SQVTM, CDR2 ANQGSEA. CDR3 length equals 14 residues. Between the trimmed V and J ends, which lost 5 bases and 3 bases, there was a span of 14 bases. The CDR3 loop is CSVSGGGFYNEQFF. CDR3 nucleotide sequence: TGCAGCGTTTCAGGCGGGGGCTTCTACAATGAGCAGTTCTTC.

V and J are TRBV6-1 and TRBJ2-7, with D possibly matching TRBD2 (6 bases). V lost 11 bases and J lost 2, with 22 bases in between. The CDR3 sequence is 15 residues long. The germline V gene encodes CDR1 MNHNS and CDR2 SASEGT. CDR3 in DNA: TGTGCCGGGGGACCGACAGCGGGCGGGACCTACGAGCAGTACTTC. It translates to CAGGPTAGGTYEQYF.

This rearrangement joins TRBV7-3 to TRBJ1-6; possible D gene TRBD1, 5 bases. V was shortened by 1 base and J by 10 bases, with 11 bases between the two germline ends. The CDR3 length is 14 residues. The germline CDR1 and CDR2 sequences are SGHTA and FQGTGA. CDR3 residues: CASSLIERGSPLHF. The CDR3 coding sequence is TGTGCCAGCAGCTTAATCGAGCGGGGCTCACCCCTCCACTTT.